This entry lists 14 T cell receptor beta chains sequenced from one sample in a study of cytomegalovirus exposure and HLA in healthy donors. PCR used 60 Vbeta primers and 13 Jbeta primers. Clones were read by immunoSEQ multiplex PCR, and TCRdb kept only the in-frame ones, dropping some. This sample has tens of thousands of clones; approximately 76% occur once, and the top ten carry roughly 1.5%. The source material was PBMCs. These TCRs come from a male donor in good health and CMV-seronegative.

The chain links TRBV9 to TRBJ2-7; D possibly corresponds to TRBD2 (6 bases). The germline V gene encodes CDR1 SGDLS and CDR2 YYNGEE. The CDR3 is made up of 14 amino acids. Trimming removed 0 bases at V and 2 bases at J, with 9 bases between. The CDR3 reads CASSVGPGAYEQYF. The CDR3 DNA is TGTGCCAGCAGCGTAGGGCCGGGGGCCTACGAGCAGTACTTC.

The chain uses TRBV4-3 and TRBJ2-7, with D possibly being TRBD2 (6 bases). CDR1 is LGHNA, CDR2 YSLEER, per germline. The CDR3 extends over 15 amino acids. Between the trimmed V and J ends, which lost 0 bases and 4 bases, there was a span of 13 bases. The CDR3 DNA follows: TGCGCCAGCAGCCAAGACCGTACAGGACTATACGAGCAGTACTTC. Translating gives CASSQDRTGLYEQYF.

The chain carries TRBV7-2 and TRBJ2-7, with D possibly being TRBD1 (6 bases). This CDR3 contains 18 residues. V gave up 6 bases and J gave up 2 bases, with 26 bases separating them. CDR1 is SGHTA, CDR2 FQGNSA, per germline. The CDR3 coding sequence is TGTGCCAGCAGTAGGTCACTCAATGGGCAGGGGATTGCCTACGAGCAGTACTTC. The encoded protein is CASSRSLNGQGIAYEQYF.

This chain joins TRBV18 and TRBJ1-4; D is undetermined. Trimming took 4 bases from V and 2 from J, leaving 14 bases between them. The CDR3 contains 16 residues. Germline V gene lookup returns CDR1 KGHSH and CDR2 LQKENI. In DNA, the CDR3 is TGTGCCAGCTCACTGGCCATCCCAACGACTAATGAAAAACTGTTTTTT. Translation gives CASSLAIPTTNEKLFF.

The chain couples TRBV29-1 to TRBJ1-5; D uncertain. Trimming took 0 bases from V and 4 from J, leaving 19 bases between them. The CDR3 length is 17 residues. Germline V CDR1 and CDR2: SQVTM, ANQGSEA. CDR3 bases: TGCAGCGTTGAAGATCGGCGGAGGCAGATCGTGAATCAGCCCCAGCATTTT. This sequence encodes CSVEDRRRQIVNQPQHF.

The genes are TRBV6-1 and TRBJ2-7; TRBD1 matches 9 bases. J gave up 3 bases and V 0 bases, and 9 bases lay outside the gene matches. Germline values: CDR1 MNHNS, CDR2 SASEGT. The CDR3 length is 17 residues. The CDR3 loop reads CASSEALLDRGLYEQYF. CDR3 DNA sequence: TGTGCCAGCAGTGAAGCGCTTCTGGACAGGGGTCTCTACGAGCAGTACTTC.

The rearrangement links TRBV4-3 to TRBJ2-7; D gene ambiguous. Trimming cost V 0 bases and J 2 bases, with 11 bases left between them. The CDR3 extends over 15 amino acids. Per the germline V gene, CDR1 is LGHNA and CDR2 is YSLEER. CDR3 nucleotide sequence: TGCGCCAGCAGCCAAGACGCGCCGGGTCCCTACGAGCAGTACTTC. Encoded protein: CASSQDAPGPYEQYF.

This clone was counted a single time. The rearrangement uses TRBV6-4 and TRBJ1-1; D unclear. CDR1 MRHNA and CDR2 SNTAGT come from the germline V gene. Trimming left V 7 bases short and J 1 base short, with 13 bases between. The CDR3 sequence is 14 residues long. The CDR3, as DNA: TGTGCCAGCACCGGGAGTCCAGGGAACACTGAAGCTTTCTTT. It codes for CASTGSPGNTEAFF.

The chain joins TRBV25-1 to TRBJ1-6, with D perhaps TRBD1 (6 bases). Germline CDR1 MGHDK, CDR2 SYGVNS. The CDR3 length is 16 residues. Trimming removed 3 bases at V and 5 bases at J, with 14 bases between. The chain's CDR3 is CASSEIGTRNNSPLHF. The CDR3 DNA reads as TGTGCCAGCAGTGAGATCGGGACAAGGAATAATTCACCCCTCCACTTT.

The rearrangement uses TRBV9 and TRBJ1-1; possibly TRBD1 for D (5 bases). Germline-derived CDR1 and CDR2 are SGDLS and YYNGEE. The CDR3 has 16 residues. The DNA of the CDR3 is TGTGCTATCTCTGGAGGGGAAGGTATCAGGAACACTGAAGCTTTCTTT. Translating gives CAISGGEGIRNTEAFF. Full variable domain (outside the CDR3, taken from reference TRBV9 and TRBJ1-1): DSGVTQTPKHLITATGQRVTLRCSPRSGDLSVYWYQQSLDQGLQFLIQYYNGEERAKGNILERFSAQQFPDLHSELNLSSLELGDSALYFCAISGGEGIRNTEAFFGQGTRLTVV.

V gene TRBV9 combines with J gene TRBJ2-7; possibly TRBD1 for D (5 bases). CDR3 length: 14 amino acids. Germline loops: CDR1 SGDLS, CDR2 YYNGEE. V shed 1 base and J shed 7 bases, with 15 bases lying between them. CDR3 protein: CASSVSDLRQEQYF. CDR3 in DNA: TGTGCCAGCAGCGTATCCGACCTCCGACAGGAGCAGTACTTC.

CDR3 region: CASSRVWAGEHGYTF. CDR3 sequence (DNA): TGTGCCAGCAGCCGCGTATGGGCAGGGGAGCATGGCTACACCTTC. The chain employs TRBV27 and TRBJ1-2; maybe TRBD1 (6 bases). V shed 6 bases and J shed 6 bases, with 20 bases lying between them. Germline V CDR1 and CDR2: MNHEY, SMNVEV (reference sequence). The CDR3 contains 15 residues.

This clone occurred a few times. This sample includes further DNA sequences coding for the same CDR3. The chain has TRBV6-1 and TRBJ1-2; 7 nucleotides align to TRBD1. This CDR3 spans 13 amino acids. Germline CDR1 MNHNS, CDR2 SASEGT. V dropped 2 bases and J dropped 3; count of bases not matched to a gene: 0. The CDR3 sequence: CASSEQGDYGYTF. In nucleotides, the CDR3 is TGTGCCAGCAGTGAACAGGGGGACTATGGCTACACCTTC.

The chain joins TRBV10-3 to TRBJ2-7, with D possibly being TRBD2 (6 bases). Trimming cost V 0 bases and J 7 bases, with 10 bases left between them. Germline-derived CDR1 and CDR2 are ENHRY and SYGVKD. The CDR3 runs 13 residues. CDR3 loop: CAISESLTREQYF. The CDR3 bases are TGTGCCATCAGTGAGTCGTTGACTAGGGAGCAGTACTTC.